This TCR beta chain originates from a study of T cell responses to AZD1222 COVID-19 vaccine. The CDR3 extends over 15 amino acids. V was pared by 1 base and J by 0 bases, with 9 bases between. Germline V gene sequence: CDR1 MGHDK, CDR2 SYGVNS. General observations from the study: Just 6 or 7 AZD1222 recipients were seropositive at baseline. Nearly half of spike-specific TCRs reportedly target unmutated variant regions. Clonal diversity was possibly underestimated, and the donors were mostly white British, with more females.

Notes on this clone: Its antigen is currently unknown.

Measured with immunoSEQ multiplex PCR; TCRdb has only the in-frame clones, and not every one. The sample includes 120,000 or so clones, 85% to 95% of them seen just once. The chain joins TRBV25-1 to TRBJ1-2; D gene uncertain. The material sequenced was peripheral blood, taken on day 0 of AZD1222 vaccination. The sequence derives from an adult in good health. The CDR3 nucleotides read TGTGCCAGCAGTGAATTGGGAGGGTCTAACTATGGCTACACCTTC. Protein product: CASSELGGSNYGYTF.